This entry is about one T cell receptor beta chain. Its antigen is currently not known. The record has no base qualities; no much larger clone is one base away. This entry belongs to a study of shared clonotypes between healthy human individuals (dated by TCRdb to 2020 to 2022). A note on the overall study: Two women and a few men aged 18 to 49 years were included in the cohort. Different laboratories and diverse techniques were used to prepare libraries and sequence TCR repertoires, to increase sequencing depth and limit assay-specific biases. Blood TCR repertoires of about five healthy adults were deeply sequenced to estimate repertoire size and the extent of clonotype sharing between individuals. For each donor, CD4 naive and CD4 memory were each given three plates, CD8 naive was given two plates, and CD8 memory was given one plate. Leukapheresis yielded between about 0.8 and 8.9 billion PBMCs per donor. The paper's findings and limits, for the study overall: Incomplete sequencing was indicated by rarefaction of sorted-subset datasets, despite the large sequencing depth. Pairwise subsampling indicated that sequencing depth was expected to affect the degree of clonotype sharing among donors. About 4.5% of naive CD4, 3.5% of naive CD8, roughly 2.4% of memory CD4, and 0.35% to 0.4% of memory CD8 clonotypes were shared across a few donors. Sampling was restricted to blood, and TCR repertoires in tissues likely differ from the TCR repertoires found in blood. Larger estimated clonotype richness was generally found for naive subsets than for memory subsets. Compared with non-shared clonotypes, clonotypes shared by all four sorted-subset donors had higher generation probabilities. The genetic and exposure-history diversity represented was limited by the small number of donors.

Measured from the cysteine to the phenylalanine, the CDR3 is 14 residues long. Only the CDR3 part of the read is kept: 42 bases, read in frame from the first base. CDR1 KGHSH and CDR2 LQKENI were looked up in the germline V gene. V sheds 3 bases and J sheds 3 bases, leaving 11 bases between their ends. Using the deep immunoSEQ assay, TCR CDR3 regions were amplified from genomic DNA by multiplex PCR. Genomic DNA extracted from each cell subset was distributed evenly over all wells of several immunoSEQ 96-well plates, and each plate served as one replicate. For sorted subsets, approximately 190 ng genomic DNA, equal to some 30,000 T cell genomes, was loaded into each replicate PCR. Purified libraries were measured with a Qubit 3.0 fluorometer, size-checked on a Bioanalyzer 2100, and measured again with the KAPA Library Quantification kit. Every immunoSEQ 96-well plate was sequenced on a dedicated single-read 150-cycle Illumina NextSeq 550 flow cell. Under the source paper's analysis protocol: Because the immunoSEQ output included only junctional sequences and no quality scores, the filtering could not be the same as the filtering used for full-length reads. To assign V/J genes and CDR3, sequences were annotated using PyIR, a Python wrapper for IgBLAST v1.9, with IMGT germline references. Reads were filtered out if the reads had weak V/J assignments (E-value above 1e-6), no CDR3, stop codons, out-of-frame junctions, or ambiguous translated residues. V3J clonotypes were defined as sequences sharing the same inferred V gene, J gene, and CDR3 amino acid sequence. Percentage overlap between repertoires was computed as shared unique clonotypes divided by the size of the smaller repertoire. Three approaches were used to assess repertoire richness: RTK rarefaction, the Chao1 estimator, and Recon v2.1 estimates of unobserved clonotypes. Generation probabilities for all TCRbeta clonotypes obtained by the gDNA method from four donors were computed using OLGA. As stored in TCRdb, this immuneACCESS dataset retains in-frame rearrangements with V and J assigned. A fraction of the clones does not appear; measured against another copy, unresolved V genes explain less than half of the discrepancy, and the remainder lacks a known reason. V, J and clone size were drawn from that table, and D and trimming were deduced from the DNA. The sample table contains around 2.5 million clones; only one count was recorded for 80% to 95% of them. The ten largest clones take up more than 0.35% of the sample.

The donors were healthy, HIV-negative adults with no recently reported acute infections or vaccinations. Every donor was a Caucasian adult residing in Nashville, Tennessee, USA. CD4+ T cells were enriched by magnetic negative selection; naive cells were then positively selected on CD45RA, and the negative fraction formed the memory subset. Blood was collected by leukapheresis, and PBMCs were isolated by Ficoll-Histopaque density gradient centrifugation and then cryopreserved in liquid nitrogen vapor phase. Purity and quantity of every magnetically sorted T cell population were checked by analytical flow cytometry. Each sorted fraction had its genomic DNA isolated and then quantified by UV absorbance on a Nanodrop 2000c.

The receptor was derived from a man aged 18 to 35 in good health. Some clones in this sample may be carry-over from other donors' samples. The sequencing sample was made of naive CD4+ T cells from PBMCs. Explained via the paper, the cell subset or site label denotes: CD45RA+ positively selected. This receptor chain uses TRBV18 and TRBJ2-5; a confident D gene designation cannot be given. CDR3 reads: CASSPQIREETQYF. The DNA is TGTGCCAGCTCACCCCAGATCCGGGAAGAGACCCAGTACTTC.